Below are 16 T cell receptor beta chains sequenced from a single sample in a study of blood T cell repertoires in COVID-19. The data were produced by immunoSEQ multiplex PCR, yet TCRdb's version contains in-frame clones alone and is incomplete. The profile covers 200,000 to 250,000 clones, with about 84% appearing a single time and 7.8% taken by the ten largest. What was sequenced was peripheral blood. These receptors were collected from a woman at least 80 years old with COVID-19, enrolled during active disease.

V is TRBV11-2 and J is TRBJ2-7; TRBD1 matches 8 bases. Per the germline V gene, CDR1 is SGHAT and CDR2 is FQNNGV. The trim removed 3 bases at V and 9 bases at J, leaving 16 bases unmatched. The CDR3 runs to 16 residues. The CDR3 DNA reads as TGTGCCAGCAGCTTGGGCTCCGGGACCTTCGGGACAGGGCAGTACTTC. Amino acids: CASSLGSGTFGTGQYF.

The CDR3 coding sequence is TGTGCCAGCAGTTACCACAGCATCTTAGGTTCACCCCTCCACTTT. Protein product: CASSYHSILGSPLHF. This rearrangement joins TRBV6-2 or TRBV6-3 to TRBJ1-6, with no clear D. The CDR3 covers 15 residues. Between the trimmed V and J ends, which lost 2 bases and 9 bases, there was a span of 14 bases. Germline CDR1 reads MNHEY; CDR2 reads SVGEGT.

This chain uses TRBV6-5 with TRBJ1-2; D is possibly TRBD1 (6 bases). CDR3 length: 13 amino acids. Trimming removed 9 bases at V and 8 bases at J, with 19 bases between. Per germline, CDR1 MNHEY and CDR2 SVGAGI. This CDR3 reads CARVWRGATGYTF. CDR3 sequence (DNA): TGTGCCAGAGTGTGGCGGGGGGCGACAGGCTACACCTTC.

The chain carries TRBV5-1 and TRBJ2-1; TRBD2 matches 7 bases. V was pared by 7 bases and J by 4 bases, with 11 bases of the junction left unmatched. Germline V gene sequence: CDR1 SGHRS, CDR2 YFSETQ. This CDR3 spans 15 amino acids. The CDR3 here is CASVGSGLAYNEQFF. CDR3 bases: TGCGCCAGCGTCGGTAGCGGGCTGGCTTACAATGAGCAGTTCTTC. Together with reference TRBV5-1 and TRBJ2-1, the CDR3 gives the full variable domain: KAGVTQTPRYLIKTRGQQVTLSCSPISGHRSVSWYQQTPGQGLQFLFEYFSETQRNKGNFPGRFSGRQFSNSRSEMNVSTLELGDSALYLCASVGSGLAYNEQFFGPGTRLTVL.

This sequence joins TRBV20-1 and TRBJ2-1; TRBD2 might be the D (5 bases). The germline V and J ends were trimmed by 3 bases and 6 bases, with 21 bases remaining between them. CDR1 and CDR2 (germline): DFQATT, SNEGSKA (reference sequence). This CDR3 is built from 16 residues. This CDR3 reads CSASSLGSGTGNEQFF. As DNA, the CDR3 is TGCAGTGCTAGTAGCTTGGGCAGCGGAACCGGCAATGAGCAGTTCTTC.

The chain combines TRBV5-6 with TRBJ2-5; weak D call: TRBD2 (6 bases). The V and J ends lost 4 bases and 7 bases respectively, with 20 bases between them. Germline assignment: CDR1 SGHDT and CDR2 YYEEEE. This CDR3 comprises 15 residues. DNA for the CDR3: TGTGCCAGCAGCCCCCGCAATGGAGCGGGCAGGACCCAGTACTTC. Its protein is CASSPRNGAGRTQYF.

The chain employs TRBV5-1 and TRBJ2-2; the match to TRBD2 covers 8 bases. Per the germline V gene, CDR1 is SGHRS and CDR2 is YFSETQ. Trimming took 5 bases from V and 5 from J; bases not matched to a gene: 8. CDR3 size: 15 residues. Here the CDR3 reads CASSSGTSVTGELFF. For the CDR3, the DNA is TGCGCCAGCAGTTCCGGGACTAGTGTAACCGGGGAGCTGTTTTTT.

This clone appeared a single time. V is TRBV6-1 and J is TRBJ1-4; possible D gene TRBD1, 5 bases. CDR1 MNHNS and CDR2 SASEGT come from the germline V gene. This CDR3 is 16 amino acids long. Trimming stripped 5 bases from V and 7 bases from J, with 20 bases between. The CDR3 sequence: CASSKGTSQRGEKLFF. The DNA of the CDR3 is TGTGCCAGCAGTAAAGGGACTTCTCAAAGAGGTGAAAAACTGTTTTTT.

The chain couples TRBV24-1 to TRBJ1-1; D is uncertain. The CDR3 contains 13 residues. In germline, CDR1 is KGHDR, CDR2 SFDVKD. Trimming took 3 bases from V and 1 from J, leaving 5 bases between them. CDR3 amino acids: CATSDRRNTEAFF. The CDR3 DNA reads as TGTGCCACCAGTGATCGCAGGAACACTGAAGCTTTCTTT.

This chain connects TRBV29-1 to TRBJ2-1; TRBD2 matches at 7 bases. V was pared by 5 bases and J by 6 bases, with 4 bases of the junction left unmatched. Germline V gene lookup returns CDR1 SQVTM and CDR2 ANQGSEA. The CDR3 loop spans 12 amino acids. CDR3 sequence (DNA): TGCAGCGTTTCGGGCGGGAGCAATGAGCAGTTCTTC. It specifies CSVSGGSNEQFF.

As for this clone: Additional DNA sequences in this sample encode the identical CDR3. The rearrangement uses TRBV5-1 and TRBJ1-2; tentatively, D is TRBD1 (6 bases). This CDR3 is built from 12 residues. Germline CDR1 reads SGHRS; CDR2 reads YFSETQ. V lost 3 bases and J 8 bases, leaving 11 bases between the germline ends. The CDR3 loop reads CASSSQGSGYTF. The CDR3 DNA reads TGCGCCAGCAGCTCACAGGGAAGCGGCTACACCTTC.

The gene calls are TRBV7-2 and TRBJ2-7; D is uncertain. V was cut by 4 bases and J by 3 bases, with 16 bases left in between. Germline-derived CDR1 and CDR2 are SGHTA and FQGNSA. This CDR3 has 15 residues. The CDR3 loop reads CASSSWYRTRYEQYF. The CDR3 bases are TGTGCCAGCAGCTCCTGGTACCGAACACGCTACGAGCAGTACTTC.

V and J are TRBV3-1 (or the pseudogene TRBV3-2) and TRBJ2-7; 13 nucleotides match TRBD2. The germline V gene encodes CDR1 LGHDT and CDR2 YNNKEL (reference sequence). The CDR3 has 19 amino acids. Unmatched junction bases numbered 11, after V lost 0 bases and J lost 3 bases. CDR3 protein: CASSQDTLAGGPVDYEQYF. As DNA, the CDR3 is TGTGCCAGCAGCCAAGATACACTAGCGGGAGGGCCAGTAGACTACGAGCAGTACTTC.

CDR3 residues: CASKVATGGNGYTF. CDR3 nucleotide sequence: TGTGCCAGCAAAGTCGCGACAGGTGGGAATGGCTACACCTTC. This chain links TRBV6-5 with TRBJ1-2, with D possibly matching TRBD1 (6 bases). V gave up 7 bases and J gave up 6 bases, with 18 bases separating them. The length of the CDR3 is 14 residues. Germline assignment: CDR1 MNHEY and CDR2 SVGAGI.

The genes are TRBV5-4 and TRBJ1-1, with D perhaps matching TRBD1 (5 bases). This CDR3 is 15 amino acids long. Between the trimmed V and J ends, which lost 0 bases and 1 base, there was a span of 10 bases. Germline V gene sequence: CDR1 SGHNT, CDR2 YYREEE (reference sequence). The CDR3 is CASSLEPGQNTEAFF. Written as DNA, the CDR3 is TGTGCCAGCAGCTTGGAGCCCGGACAGAACACTGAAGCTTTCTTT.

The V call is TRBV18, the J call TRBJ1-2; D call uncertain. V gave up 3 bases and J gave up 7 bases, with 12 bases separating them. The CDR3 loop spans 13 amino acids. Looked up from germline, CDR1 is KGHSH and CDR2 is LQKENI. The CDR3 loop is CASSPEGGSGYTF. In nucleotides, the CDR3 is TGTGCCAGCTCACCTGAGGGAGGTAGTGGCTACACCTTC.